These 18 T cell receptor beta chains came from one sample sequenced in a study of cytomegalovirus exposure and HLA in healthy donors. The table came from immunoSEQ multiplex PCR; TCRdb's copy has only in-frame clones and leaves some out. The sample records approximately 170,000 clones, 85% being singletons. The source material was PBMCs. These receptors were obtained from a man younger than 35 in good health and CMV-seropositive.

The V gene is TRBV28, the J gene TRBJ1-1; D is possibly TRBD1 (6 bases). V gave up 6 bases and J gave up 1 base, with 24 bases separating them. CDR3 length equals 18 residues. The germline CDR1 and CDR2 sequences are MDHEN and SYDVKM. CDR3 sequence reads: CASRAAGALFAPNTEAFF. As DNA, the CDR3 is TGTGCCAGCAGAGCCGCGGGGGCCCTTTTTGCACCGAACACTGAAGCTTTCTTT.

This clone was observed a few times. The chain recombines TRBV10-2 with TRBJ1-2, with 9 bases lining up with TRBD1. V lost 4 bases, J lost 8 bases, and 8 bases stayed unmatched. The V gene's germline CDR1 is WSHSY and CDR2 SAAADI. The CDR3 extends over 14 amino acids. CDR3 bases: TGCGCCAGCAGTGGACCCGGGACAGGGAACGGCTACACCTTC. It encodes CASSGPGTGNGYTF.

The DNA of the CDR3 is TGTGCCAGTAGTATAGAGGGGACACTGGACACTGAAGCTTTCTTT. Its translation: CASSIEGTLDTEAFF. V is TRBV19 and J is TRBJ1-1, with D perhaps matching TRBD1 (6 bases). V gave up 0 bases and J gave up 3 bases, with 11 bases separating them. Per germline, CDR1 LNHDA and CDR2 SQIVND (reference sequence). The CDR3 runs to 15 residues.

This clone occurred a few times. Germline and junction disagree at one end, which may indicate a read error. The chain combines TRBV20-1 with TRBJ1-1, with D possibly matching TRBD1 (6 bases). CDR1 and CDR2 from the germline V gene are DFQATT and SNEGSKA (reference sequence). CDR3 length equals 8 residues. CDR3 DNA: TGCAGTGCTGGTGGGGGCCATTTT. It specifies CSAGGGHF.

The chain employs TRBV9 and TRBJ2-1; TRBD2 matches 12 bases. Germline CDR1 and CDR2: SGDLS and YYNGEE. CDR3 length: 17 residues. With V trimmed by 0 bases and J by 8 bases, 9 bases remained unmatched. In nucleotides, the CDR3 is TGTGCCAGCAGCGTAGCCATGCTAGCGGGAGGGCCGCATGAGCAGTTCTTC. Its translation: CASSVAMLAGGPHEQFF.

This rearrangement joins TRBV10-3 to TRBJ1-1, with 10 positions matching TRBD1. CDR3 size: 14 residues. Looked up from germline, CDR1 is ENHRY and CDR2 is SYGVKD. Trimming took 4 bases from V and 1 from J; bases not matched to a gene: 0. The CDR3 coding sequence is TGTGCCATCAGTGGACAGGGGGCGAACACTGAAGCTTTCTTT. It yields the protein CAISGQGANTEAFF.

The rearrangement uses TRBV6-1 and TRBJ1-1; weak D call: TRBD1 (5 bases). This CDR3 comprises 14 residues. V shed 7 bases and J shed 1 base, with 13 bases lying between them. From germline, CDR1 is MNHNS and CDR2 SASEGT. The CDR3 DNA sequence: TGTGCCAGCAACGATCCAGACAGGAACACTGAAGCTTTCTTT. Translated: CASNDPDRNTEAFF.

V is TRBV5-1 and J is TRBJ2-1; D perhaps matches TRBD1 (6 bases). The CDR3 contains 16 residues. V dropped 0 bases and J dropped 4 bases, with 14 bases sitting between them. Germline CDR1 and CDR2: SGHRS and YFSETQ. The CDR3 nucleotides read TGCGCCAGCAGCTTGGAAGCCAGGGGTACATACAATGAGCAGTTCTTC. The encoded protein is CASSLEARGTYNEQFF.

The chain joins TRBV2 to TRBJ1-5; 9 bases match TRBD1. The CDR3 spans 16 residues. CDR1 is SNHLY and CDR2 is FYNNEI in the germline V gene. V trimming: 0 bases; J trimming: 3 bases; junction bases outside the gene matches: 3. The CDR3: CASSEAVQGANQPQHF. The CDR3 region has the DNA TGTGCCAGCAGTGAAGCGGTACAGGGGGCCAATCAGCCCCAGCATTTT. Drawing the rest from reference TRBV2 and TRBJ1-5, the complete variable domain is EPEVTQTPSHQVTQMGQEVILRCVPISNHLYFYWYRQILGQKVEFLVSFYNNEISEKSEIFDDQFSVERPDGSNFTLKIRSTKLEDSAMYFCASSEAVQGANQPQHFGDGTRLSIL.

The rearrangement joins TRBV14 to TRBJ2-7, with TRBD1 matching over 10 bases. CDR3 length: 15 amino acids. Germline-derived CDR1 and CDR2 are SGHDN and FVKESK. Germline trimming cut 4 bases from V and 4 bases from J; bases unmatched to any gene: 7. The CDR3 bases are TGTGCCAGCAGCCTAGAGGACAGGGGGTCGTACGAGCAGTACTTC. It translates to CASSLEDRGSYEQYF.

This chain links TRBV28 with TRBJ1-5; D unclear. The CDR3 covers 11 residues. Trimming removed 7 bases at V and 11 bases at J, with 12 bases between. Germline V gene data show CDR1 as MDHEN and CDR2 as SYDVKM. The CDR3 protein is CASTHDRAQHF. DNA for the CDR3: TGTGCCAGCACCCACGACCGGGCCCAGCATTTT.

The CDR3 spells CASSIRGGYEQYF. The CDR3 DNA sequence: TGTGCCAGCAGTATTAGGGGGGGTTACGAGCAGTACTTC. The chain is built from TRBV2 and TRBJ2-7, with a weak D call TRBD2 (7 bases). The V gene's germline CDR1 is SNHLY and CDR2 FYNNEI. This CDR3 is built from 13 residues. Trimming took off 5 bases at V and 4 bases at J, with 12 bases between the two ends.

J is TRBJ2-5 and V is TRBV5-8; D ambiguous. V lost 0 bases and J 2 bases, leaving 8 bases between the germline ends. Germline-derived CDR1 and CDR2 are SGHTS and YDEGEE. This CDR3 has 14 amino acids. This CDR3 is CASSLGAGQETQYF. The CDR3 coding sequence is TGTGCCAGCAGCTTGGGGGCAGGACAAGAGACCCAGTACTTC.

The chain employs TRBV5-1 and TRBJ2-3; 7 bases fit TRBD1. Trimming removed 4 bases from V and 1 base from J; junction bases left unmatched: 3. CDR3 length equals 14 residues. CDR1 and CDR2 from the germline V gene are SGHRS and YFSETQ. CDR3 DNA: TGCGCCAGCAGCCCTGGACAGGGCACAGATACGCAGTATTTT. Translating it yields CASSPGQGTDTQYF.

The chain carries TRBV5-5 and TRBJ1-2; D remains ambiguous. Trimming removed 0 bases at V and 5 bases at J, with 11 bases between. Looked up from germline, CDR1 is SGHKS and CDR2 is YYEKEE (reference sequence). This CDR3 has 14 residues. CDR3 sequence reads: CASSLGQVGYGYTF. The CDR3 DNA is TGTGCCAGCAGCTTGGGGCAGGTTGGTTATGGCTACACCTTC.

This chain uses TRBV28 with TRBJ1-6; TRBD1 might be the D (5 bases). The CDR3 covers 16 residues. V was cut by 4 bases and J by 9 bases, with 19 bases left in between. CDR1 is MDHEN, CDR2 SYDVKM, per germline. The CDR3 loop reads CASSSPQGGGSSPLHF. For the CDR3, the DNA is TGTGCCAGCAGTTCCCCCCAGGGAGGTGGGAGTTCACCCCTCCACTTT.

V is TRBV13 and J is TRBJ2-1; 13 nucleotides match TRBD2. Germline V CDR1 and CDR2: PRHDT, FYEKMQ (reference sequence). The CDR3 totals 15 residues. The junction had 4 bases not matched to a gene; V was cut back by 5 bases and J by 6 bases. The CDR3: CASSRTSGSFNEQFF. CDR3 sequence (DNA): TGTGCCAGCAGCAGGACTAGCGGGAGCTTCAATGAGCAGTTCTTC.

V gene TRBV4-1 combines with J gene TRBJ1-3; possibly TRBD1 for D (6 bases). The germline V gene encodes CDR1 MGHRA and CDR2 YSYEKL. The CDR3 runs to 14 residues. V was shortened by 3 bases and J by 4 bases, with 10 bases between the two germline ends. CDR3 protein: CASSHVQGGNTIYF. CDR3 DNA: TGCGCCAGCAGCCACGTACAGGGAGGAAACACCATATATTTT.